These 28 T cell receptor beta chains were all obtained from the same sample, sequenced in a study of technical replicates of blood from several donors. Only in-frame clones appear in the TCRdb table, and some are missing; sequencing was by immunoSEQ multiplex PCR. There are 70,000 to 75,000 clones in the sample; just under 95% occur only once, and 0.2% to 0.3% lies in the top ten. Sequencing input: T cells isolated from PBMCs. The source of these receptors is a human donor in good health.

This chain links TRBV18 with TRBJ2-3, with D possibly being TRBD1 (5 bases). The length of the CDR3 is 16 residues. From germline, CDR1 is KGHSH and CDR2 LQKENI. V lost 3 bases to trimming and J lost 4 bases, with 17 bases between them. The CDR3 coding sequence is TGTGCCAGCTCACCCCTTGCGCCTCAGACAGCAGATACGCAGTATTTT. Translation: CASSPLAPQTADTQYF.

The chain employs TRBV28 and TRBJ1-1, with D unclear. Germline loops: CDR1 MDHEN, CDR2 SYDVKM. The CDR3 length is 11 residues. Trimming shortened V by 7 bases and J by 1 base, and 4 bases separated the two germline ends. CDR3 in DNA: TGTGCCAGCAACACGAACACTGAAGCTTTCTTT. As protein: CASNTNTEAFF.

The genes are TRBV4-2 and TRBJ2-7; TRBD2 aligns across 15 bases. In germline, CDR1 is LGHNA, CDR2 YNFKEQ. The J segment lost 4 bases and the V segment lost 0 bases, leaving 16 bases of the junction unmatched. The CDR3 is made up of 21 amino acids. The CDR3 loop is CASSQDSVTGLAGGPKYEQYF. The CDR3 DNA reads as TGTGCCAGCAGCCAAGATTCAGTTACAGGACTAGCGGGAGGGCCTAAATACGAGCAGTACTTC.

The gene calls are TRBV6-1 and TRBJ1-1; D not resolved. Trimming removed 6 bases at V and 3 bases at J, with 17 bases between. Germline CDR1 and CDR2: MNHNS and SASEGT. The CDR3 contains 15 residues. The CDR3 DNA reads as TGTGCCAGCAGGAAGGGAGGATCGATTGACACTGAAGCTTTCTTT. Protein product: CASRKGGSIDTEAFF.

The genes are TRBV6-6 and TRBJ2-7, with TRBD1 matching over 7 bases. J gave up 1 base and V 6 bases, and 9 bases lay outside the gene matches. This CDR3 has 15 amino acids. Germline V CDR1 and CDR2: MNHNY, SVGAGI (reference sequence). The CDR3 sequence: CASRGDSEGSYEQYF. As DNA, the CDR3 is TGTGCCAGCAGGGGGGACAGTGAGGGTTCCTACGAGCAGTACTTC.

This chain uses TRBV7-8 with TRBJ2-2, with 7 bases identical to TRBD1. The germline V gene has CDR1 SGHVS and CDR2 FQNEAQ. V lost 5 bases to trimming and J lost 7 bases; unmatched junction nucleotides: 7. This CDR3 is 14 amino acids long. The CDR3 protein is CASSETGNNGELFF. CDR3 sequence (DNA): TGTGCCAGCAGCGAGACAGGGAATAACGGGGAGCTGTTTTTT. The variable domain in full, with the rest retrieved from reference TRBV7-8 and TRBJ2-2, is GAGVSQSPRYKVAKRGQDVALRCDPISGHVSLFWYQQALGQGPEFLTYFQNEAQLDKSGLPSDRFFAERPEGSVSTLKIQRTQQEDSAVYLCASSETGNNGELFFGEGSRLTVL.

The rearrangement links TRBV28 to TRBJ2-3, with D perhaps TRBD2 (6 bases). Germline V lookup: CDR1 MDHEN, CDR2 SYDVKM. This CDR3 has 15 amino acids. V dropped 5 bases and J dropped 2 bases, with 14 bases sitting between them. The CDR3 protein is CASSPPTRSTDTQYF. The CDR3 region has the DNA TGTGCCAGCAGTCCCCCGACTAGATCCACAGATACGCAGTATTTT.

A single count supports this clone. The chain has TRBV6-1 and TRBJ1-1; no clear D. V was shortened by 5 bases and J by 6 bases, with 16 bases between the two germline ends. Looked up from germline, CDR1 is MNHNS and CDR2 is SASEGT. This CDR3 is 14 amino acids long. CDR3: CASSLVQKAAEAFF. The CDR3 nucleotides are TGTGCCAGCAGTTTAGTCCAGAAGGCGGCTGAAGCTTTCTTT.

The V gene is TRBV6-1, the J gene TRBJ1-4, with 9 bases aligning to TRBD1. V gave up 5 bases and J gave up 7 bases; unmatched junction bases: 8. CDR1 MNHNS and CDR2 SASEGT come from the germline V gene. This CDR3 has 15 residues. CDR3 sequence reads: CASSSTQGAVEKLFF. Here the CDR3 DNA reads TGTGCCAGCAGTTCAACACAGGGGGCAGTTGAAAAACTGTTTTTT.

The rearrangement uses TRBV19 and TRBJ1-5, with D possibly being TRBD1 (6 bases). V shed 7 bases and J shed 4 bases, with 8 bases lying between them. CDR1 is LNHDA and CDR2 is SQIVND in the germline V gene (reference sequence). The CDR3 contains 12 residues. The CDR3 DNA reads as TGTGCCAGTAAACAGGGTAATCAGCCCCAGCATTTT. Protein: CASKQGNQPQHF.

V is TRBV9 and J is TRBJ2-1; 8 positions match TRBD2. This CDR3 spans 15 amino acids. With 2 bases clipped from V and 8 bases from J, the junction kept 9 bases outside the gene matches. The germline gives CDR1 SGDLS, CDR2 YYNGEE. The CDR3 coding sequence is TGTGCCAGCAGCGTTACTAGCGGAGCGTGGGATGAGCAGTTCTTC. Translated, it gives CASSVTSGAWDEQFF.

V usage is TRBV11-2 and J usage is TRBJ2-3; no clear D. Germline V CDR1 and CDR2: SGHAT, FQNNGV. Trimming removed 1 base from V and 2 bases from J, with 16 bases in between. There are 17 residues in the CDR3. CDR3: CASSLVPSRPPTDTQYF. For the CDR3, the DNA is TGTGCCAGCAGCTTAGTCCCTAGTAGACCACCCACAGATACGCAGTATTTT.

This chain connects TRBV7-8 to TRBJ1-5, with D perhaps TRBD1 (6 bases). CDR1 and CDR2 from the germline V gene are SGHVS and FQNEAQ. The length of the CDR3 is 14 residues. The V end lost 7 bases, the J end lost 1 base, and 11 bases lay between the germline ends. For the CDR3, the DNA is TGTGCCAGCAAGGGGGGGGCAAGCAATCAGCCCCAGCATTTT. Its translation is CASKGGASNQPQHF.

The chain is built from TRBV11-3 and TRBJ1-1; 7 nucleotides match TRBD1. The CDR3 has 15 amino acids. From germline, CDR1 is SGHNT and CDR2 YENEEA. V lost 6 bases, J lost 1 base, and 8 bases stayed unmatched. The CDR3 sequence is CASRTSTGANTEAFF. The DNA of the CDR3 is TGTGCCAGCAGGACATCTACAGGGGCGAACACTGAAGCTTTCTTT.

The genes are TRBV9 and TRBJ1-2; 7 nucleotides align to TRBD1. With V trimmed by 0 bases and J by 8 bases, 7 bases remained unmatched. CDR3 length: 14 amino acids. The germline CDR1 and CDR2 sequences are SGDLS and YYNGEE. In nucleotides, the CDR3 is TGTGCCAGCAGCGTAGGGGGGACAGTCCCCGGCTACACCTTC. Its translation: CASSVGGTVPGYTF.

The chain has TRBV25-1 and TRBJ2-2; 12 bases are a match to TRBD1. The CDR3 consists of 16 residues. Germline V gives CDR1 MGHDK, CDR2 SYGVNS. Trimming at V came to 6 bases and at J to 4 bases, leaving 6 bases not matched to a gene. CDR3 residues: CASSQGQGARTGELFF. The DNA for the CDR3 is TGTGCCAGCAGCCAGGGACAGGGGGCGCGCACCGGGGAGCTGTTTTTT.

This chain links TRBV27 with TRBJ1-2; D ambiguous. V shed 6 bases and J shed 10 bases, with 12 bases lying between them. This CDR3 has 11 residues. Germline values: CDR1 MNHEY, CDR2 SMNVEV (reference sequence). CDR3: CASRDNYHYTF. The DNA of the CDR3 is TGTGCCAGCAGGGATAACTACCACTACACCTTC.

This chain joins TRBV28 and TRBJ2-6; 12 bases are shared with TRBD2. CDR1 is MDHEN, CDR2 SYDVKM, per germline. V shed 1 base and J 1 base; nucleotides not matched to a gene: 8. This CDR3 is 20 amino acids long. The CDR3 sequence is CASSLYTSGGYISGANVLTF. The CDR3, as DNA: TGTGCCAGCAGTTTATATACTAGCGGGGGGTACATTTCTGGGGCCAACGTCCTGACTTTC.

This chain connects TRBV11-3 to TRBJ1-5, with a tentative D call TRBD1 (5 bases). Trimming left V 2 bases short and J 6 bases short, with 11 bases between. The CDR3 loop spans 14 amino acids. Looked up from germline, CDR1 is SGHNT and CDR2 is YENEEA. In nucleotides, the CDR3 is TGTGCCAGCAGCTTATACAGCGGGGGTCAGCCCCAGCATTTT. Protein sequence: CASSLYSGGQPQHF.

V and J are TRBV29-1 and TRBJ2-5, with 10 nucleotides matching TRBD1. CDR1 is SQVTM, CDR2 ANQGSEA, per germline. With 8 bases clipped from V and 1 base from J, the junction kept 10 bases outside the gene matches. CDR3 length: 15 amino acids. CDR3 region: CSFPETGGFQETQYF. CDR3 bases: TGCAGCTTCCCCGAGACAGGGGGCTTCCAAGAGACCCAGTACTTC.

This chain connects TRBV11-3 to TRBJ1-6; D is possibly TRBD1 (5 bases). The CDR3 runs 16 residues. V lost 3 bases and J 5 bases, leaving 14 bases between the germline ends. From germline, CDR1 is SGHNT and CDR2 YENEEA. CDR3 region: CASSFGGAENNSPLHF. In DNA form, the CDR3 reads TGTGCCAGCAGCTTTGGAGGGGCAGAGAATAATTCACCCCTCCACTTT.

The gene calls are TRBV11-2 and TRBJ2-5; D not certain. This CDR3 contains 10 residues. Germline CDR1 and CDR2: SGHAT and FQNNGV. V lost 5 bases, J lost 5 bases, and 3 bases lay in between. The CDR3 sequence is CASSEETQYF. Written as DNA, the CDR3 is TGTGCCAGCAGCGAGGAGACCCAGTACTTC.

The chain links TRBV5-6 to TRBJ1-1; TRBD1 agrees at 8 bases. With 3 bases clipped from V and 7 bases from J, the junction kept 8 bases outside the gene matches. The CDR3 consists of 14 residues. Germline V gene lookup returns CDR1 SGHDT and CDR2 YYEEEE. Written as DNA, the CDR3 is TGTGCCAGCAGCTACGACAGGGGTGTTAATGAAGCTTTCTTT. Amino acid sequence: CASSYDRGVNEAFF. The variable domain in full, completed from reference TRBV5-6 and TRBJ1-1, reads DAGVTQSPTHLIKTRGQQVTLRCSPKSGHDTVSWYQQALGQGPQFIFQYYEEEERQRGNFPDRFSGHQFPNYSSELNVNALLLGDSALYLCASSYDRGVNEAFFGQGTRLTVV.

The V gene is TRBV29-1, the J gene TRBJ1-1; 9 positions match TRBD1. V trimming: 7 bases; J trimming: 1 base; junction bases outside the gene matches: 7. This CDR3 has 14 residues. Germline-derived CDR1 and CDR2 are SQVTM and ANQGSEA. This chain's CDR3 is CSAGDRASNTEAFF. In DNA form, the CDR3 reads TGCAGCGCCGGGGACAGGGCTTCGAACACTGAAGCTTTCTTT.

The J gene is TRBJ1-1, the V gene TRBV7-9, with 8 bases matching TRBD1. Germline CDR1 and CDR2: SEHNR and FQNEAQ (reference sequence). The CDR3 consists of 15 residues. With V trimmed by 6 bases and J by 1 base, 7 bases remained unmatched. The CDR3 spells CASSGTGSGNTEAFF. Written as DNA, the CDR3 is TGTGCCAGCAGTGGGACAGGCTCGGGGAACACTGAAGCTTTCTTT. Supplemented by reference TRBV7-9 and TRBJ1-1, the full variable domain reads DTGVSQNPRHKITKRGQNVTFRCDPISEHNRLYWYRQTLGQGPEFLTYFQNEAQLEKSRLLSDRFSAERPKGSFSTLEIQRTEQGDSAMYLCASSGTGSGNTEAFFGQGTRLTVV.

The rearrangement uses TRBV4-2 and TRBJ1-1; maybe TRBD1 (5 bases). The CDR3 loop spans 15 amino acids. Between the trimmed V and J ends, which lost 0 bases and 4 bases, there was a span of 12 bases. Germline assignment: CDR1 LGHNA and CDR2 YNFKEQ. CDR3 sequence (DNA): TGTGCCAGCAGCCAAGAGTTGGGGGGAGGCACTGAAGCTTTCTTT. Protein product: CASSQELGGGTEAFF.

The J gene is TRBJ2-2, the V gene TRBV28; 7 bases agree with TRBD2. J was trimmed by 6 bases and V by 7 bases; bases with no gene match: 8. Per germline, CDR1 MDHEN and CDR2 SYDVKM. The CDR3 runs 14 residues. The CDR3, as DNA: TGTGCCAGCATAGACGGGAGGAATTCCGGGGAGCTGTTTTTT. This encodes CASIDGRNSGELFF.

To note about this clone: One end of the junction fails to match germline, which may point to a read error. The chain carries TRBV2 and TRBJ2-7, with TRBD1 matching over 8 bases. The length of the CDR3 is 11 residues. Germline V gives CDR1 SNHLY, CDR2 FYNNEI. CDR3 nucleotides: TGTGCCAGCAGTGAGGCCAGGGGGCAGATCTTC. Protein sequence: CASSEARGQIF.